This paragraph covers one T cell receptor (beta chain) sequence. Its antigen is not identified. The J segment lost 3 bases and the V segment lost 4 bases, leaving 5 bases of the junction unmatched. This CDR3 is 17 amino acids long. Looked up from germline, CDR1 is SGHTA and CDR2 is FQGNSA. These data belong to a study of shared clonotypes between healthy human individuals. Here immunoSEQ multiplex PCR was the method, and the copy in TCRdb shows in-frame clones only, minus some. The table lists 2,100,000 or so clones, approximately 96% of them singletons. Study results and limitations: Rarefaction showed sorted-subset sequencing was incomplete despite large depth.

The donor cohort consisted entirely of Caucasian adults residing in Nashville, Tennessee. The TCR sequence derives from a man younger than 35 in good health. The sequenced sample was naive CD4+ T cells sorted from blood. Regarding subset: CD45RA+ positively selected. The rearrangement links TRBV7-2 to TRBJ2-1, with 14 bases matching TRBD2. The CDR3 sequence is CASSSRTSGGFYNEQFF. As DNA, the CDR3 is TGTGCCAGCAGCTCCCGGACTAGCGGGGGGTTCTACAATGAGCAGTTCTTC.